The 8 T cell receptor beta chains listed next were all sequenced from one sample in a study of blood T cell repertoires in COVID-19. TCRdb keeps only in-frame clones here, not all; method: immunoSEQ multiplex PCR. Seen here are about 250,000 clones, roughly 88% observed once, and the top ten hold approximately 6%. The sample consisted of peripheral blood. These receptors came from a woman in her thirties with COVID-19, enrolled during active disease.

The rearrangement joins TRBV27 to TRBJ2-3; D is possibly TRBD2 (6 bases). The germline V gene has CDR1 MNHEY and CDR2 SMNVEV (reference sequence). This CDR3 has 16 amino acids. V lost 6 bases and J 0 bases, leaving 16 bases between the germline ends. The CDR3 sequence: CASRPGGARSTDTQYF. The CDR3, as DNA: TGTGCCAGCAGACCTGGCGGGGCTAGGAGCACAGATACGCAGTATTTT.

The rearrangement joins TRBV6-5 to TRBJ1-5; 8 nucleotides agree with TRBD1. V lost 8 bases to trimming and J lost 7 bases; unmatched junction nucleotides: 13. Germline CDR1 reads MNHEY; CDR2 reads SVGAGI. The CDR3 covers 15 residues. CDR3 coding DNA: TGTGCCAGCTCCCCCGGACAGGGTAGCATCCAGCCCCAGCATTTT. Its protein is CASSPGQGSIQPQHF.

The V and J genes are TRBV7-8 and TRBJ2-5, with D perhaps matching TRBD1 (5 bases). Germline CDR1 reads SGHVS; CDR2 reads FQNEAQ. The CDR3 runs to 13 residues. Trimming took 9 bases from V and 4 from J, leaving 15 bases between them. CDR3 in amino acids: CASRAGFGETQYF. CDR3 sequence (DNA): TGTGCCAGTAGGGCAGGGTTCGGAGAGACCCAGTACTTC.

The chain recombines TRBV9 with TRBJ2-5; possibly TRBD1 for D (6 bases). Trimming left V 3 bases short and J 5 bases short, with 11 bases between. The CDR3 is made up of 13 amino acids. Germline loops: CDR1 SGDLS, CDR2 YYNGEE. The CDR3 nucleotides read TGTGCCAGCAGCGGAACAGGGATGGAGACCCAGTACTTC. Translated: CASSGTGMETQYF.

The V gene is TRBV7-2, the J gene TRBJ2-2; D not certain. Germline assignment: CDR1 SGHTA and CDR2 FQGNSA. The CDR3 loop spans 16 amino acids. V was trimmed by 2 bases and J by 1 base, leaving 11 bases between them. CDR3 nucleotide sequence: TGTGCCAGCAGCTTAACTTCAGACTTGAACACCGGGGAGCTGTTTTTT. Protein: CASSLTSDLNTGELFF.

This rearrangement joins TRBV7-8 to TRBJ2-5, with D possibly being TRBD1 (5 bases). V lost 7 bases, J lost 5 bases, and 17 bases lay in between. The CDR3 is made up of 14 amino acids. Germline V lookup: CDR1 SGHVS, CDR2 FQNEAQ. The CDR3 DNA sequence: TGTGCCAGCACCCCTCTAGGGGCTAGGGAGACCCAGTACTTC. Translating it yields CASTPLGARETQYF. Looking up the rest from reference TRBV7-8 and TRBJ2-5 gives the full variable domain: GAGVSQSPRYKVAKRGQDVALRCDPISGHVSLFWYQQALGQGPEFLTYFQNEAQLDKSGLPSDRFFAERPEGSVSTLKIQRTQQEDSAVYLCASTPLGARETQYFGPGTRLLVL.

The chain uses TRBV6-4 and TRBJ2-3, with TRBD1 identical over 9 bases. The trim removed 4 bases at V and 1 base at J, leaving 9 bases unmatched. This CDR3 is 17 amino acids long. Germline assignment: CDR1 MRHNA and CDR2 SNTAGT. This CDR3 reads CASSAQQGAGGTDTQYF. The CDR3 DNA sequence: TGTGCCAGCAGTGCACAACAGGGGGCTGGAGGCACAGATACGCAGTATTTT.

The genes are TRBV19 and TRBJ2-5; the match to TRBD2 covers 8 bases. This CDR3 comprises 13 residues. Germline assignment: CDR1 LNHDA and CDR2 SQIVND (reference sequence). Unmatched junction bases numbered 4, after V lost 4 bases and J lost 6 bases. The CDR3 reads CASSSSGRQTQYF. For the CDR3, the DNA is TGTGCCAGTAGTAGCAGCGGGAGACAGACCCAGTACTTC.